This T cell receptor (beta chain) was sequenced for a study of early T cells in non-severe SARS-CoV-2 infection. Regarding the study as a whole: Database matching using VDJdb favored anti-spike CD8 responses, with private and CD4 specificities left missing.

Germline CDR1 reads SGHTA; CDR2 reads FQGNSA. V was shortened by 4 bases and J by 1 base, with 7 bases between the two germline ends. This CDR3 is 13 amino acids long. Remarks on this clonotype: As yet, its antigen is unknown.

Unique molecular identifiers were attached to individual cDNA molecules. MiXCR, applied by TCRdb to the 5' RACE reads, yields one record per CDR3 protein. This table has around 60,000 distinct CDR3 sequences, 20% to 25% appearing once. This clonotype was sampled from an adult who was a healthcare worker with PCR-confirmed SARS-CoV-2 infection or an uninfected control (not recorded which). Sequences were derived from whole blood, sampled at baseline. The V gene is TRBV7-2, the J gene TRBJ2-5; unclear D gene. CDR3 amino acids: CASSYGFQETQYF. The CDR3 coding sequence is TGTGCCAGCAGCTACGGATTCCAAGAGACCCAGTACTTC.